This T cell receptor beta chain is drawn from a study of T cell changes during pregnancy in multiple sclerosis. CDR1 and CDR2 (germline): MNHEY, SVGAGI. Trimming stripped 1 base from V and 3 bases from J, with 13 bases between. The CDR3 has 15 residues. Repertoires were generated with immunoSEQ multiplex PCR, while TCRdb's copy carries only in-frame clones and drops some. The repertoire holds approximately 90,000 clones, with less than 95% as singletons. Material: peripheral blood, obtained before pregnancy. The sequence was obtained from a female donor with multiple sclerosis, enrolled in a pregnancy study. V and J are TRBV6-5 and TRBJ2-7; D is undetermined. CDR3 sequence reads: CASSYLGTAVYEQYF. For the CDR3, the DNA is TGTGCCAGCAGTTACTTAGGTACAGCCGTCTACGAGCAGTACTTC.